The 23 T cell receptor beta chains below all came from one sample that was sequenced in a study of T cell changes during pregnancy in multiple sclerosis. Assay: immunoSEQ multiplex PCR; the TCRdb copy retains only in-frame clones and omits some. The sample shows under 85,000 clones, approximately 94% of them seen only once. Source: peripheral blood, taken in the third trimester of pregnancy. The origin of the receptors is a female donor with multiple sclerosis, enrolled in a pregnancy study.

The chain employs TRBV29-1 and TRBJ2-7; D is uncertain. Trimming stripped 8 bases from V and 1 base from J, with 12 bases between. This CDR3 has 12 amino acids. Germline V gene lookup returns CDR1 SQVTM and CDR2 ANQGSEA. The chain's CDR3 is CSTSAGSYEQYF. The CDR3 coding sequence is TGCAGCACCTCGGCCGGGTCCTACGAGCAGTACTTC.

The V and J genes are TRBV7-9 and TRBJ2-1, with 9 bases fitting TRBD2. CDR3 length: 17 residues. Looked up from germline, CDR1 is SEHNR and CDR2 is FQNEAQ (reference sequence). V shed 1 base and J 1 base; nucleotides not matched to a gene: 5. CDR3 loop: CASSLGLAGPSYNEQFF. CDR3 bases: TGTGCCAGCAGCTTAGGTCTAGCGGGGCCGTCCTACAATGAGCAGTTCTTC. Drawing the rest from reference TRBV7-9 and TRBJ2-1, the complete variable domain is DTGVSQNPRHKITKRGQNVTFRCDPISEHNRLYWYRQTLGQGPEFLTYFQNEAQLEKSRLLSDRFSAERPKGSFSTLEIQRTEQGDSAMYLCASSLGLAGPSYNEQFFGPGTRLTVL.

The V gene is TRBV19, the J gene TRBJ2-6; D is uncertain. The CDR3 contains 14 residues. Germline assignment: CDR1 LNHDA and CDR2 SQIVND (reference sequence). Trimming shortened V by 7 bases and J by 4 bases, and 11 bases separated the two germline ends. The chain's CDR3 is CASTPYSGANVLTF. As DNA, the CDR3 is TGTGCCAGTACCCCCTACTCCGGGGCCAACGTCCTGACTTTC.

This chain connects TRBV30 to TRBJ1-1; 8 positions match TRBD1. Losses at the gene ends were 3 bases for V and 0 bases for J; bases not matched to a gene: 6. The length of the CDR3 is 15 residues. The germline V gene has CDR1 GTSNPN and CDR2 SVGIG (reference sequence). CDR3 nucleotides: TGTGCCTGGAGCCTAGCGGACAGGGTGAACACTGAAGCTTTCTTT. This translates into CAWSLADRVNTEAFF.

A few counts support this clone. This chain links TRBV6-1 with TRBJ1-5; unclear D gene. Trimming removed 6 bases at V and 6 bases at J, with 6 bases between. Germline V CDR1 and CDR2: MNHNS, SASEGT. The CDR3 is made up of 11 amino acids. The CDR3 nucleotides read TGTGCCAGCAGCGTGAGTCAGCCCCAGCATTTT. It encodes CASSVSQPQHF.

The chain joins TRBV2 to TRBJ2-5, with 7 bases that match TRBD2. The CDR3 spans 12 residues. Trimming cost V 4 bases and J 13 bases; bases outside gene matches: 9. The V gene's germline CDR1 is SNHLY and CDR2 FYNNEI. CDR3 bases: TGTGCCAGCAGTGCCTCAGCGGGGCGCTTGTACTTC. Translation: CASSASAGRLYF.

The chain employs TRBV27 and TRBJ1-4, with TRBD1 as a possible D gene (5 bases). The CDR3 loop spans 18 amino acids. Germline CDR1 MNHEY, CDR2 SMNVEV (reference sequence). V was cut by 0 bases and J by 4 bases, with 18 bases left in between. CDR3 region: CASSLSADSQWGNEKLFF. The DNA of the CDR3 is TGTGCCAGCAGTTTATCGGCCGACAGCCAGTGGGGTAATGAAAAACTGTTTTTT.

The chain joins TRBV7-3 to TRBJ2-1, with D perhaps matching TRBD2 (6 bases). Germline CDR1 is SGHTA and CDR2 is FQGTGA. This CDR3 contains 15 residues. Trimming pared 5 bases from V and 2 bases from J, leaving 13 bases between. The DNA of the CDR3 is TGTGCCAGCAGCATTCTGGCGGGAACCTACAATGAGCAGTTCTTC. Translation: CASSILAGTYNEQFF.

V is TRBV29-1 and J is TRBJ2-4; D call uncertain. V was shortened by 4 bases and J by 0 bases, with 10 bases between the two germline ends. Looked up from germline, CDR1 is SQVTM and CDR2 is ANQGSEA. The CDR3 loop spans 14 amino acids. CDR3: CSVAAALAKNIQYF. In DNA, the CDR3 is TGCAGCGTTGCCGCTGCGTTAGCCAAAAACATTCAGTACTTC.

The chain recombines TRBV15 with TRBJ1-1; a weak D match, TRBD1 (6 bases). The V end was cut by 1 base, the J end by 2 bases, with 11 bases between. This CDR3 has 15 amino acids. Germline CDR1 and CDR2: LNHNV and YYDKDF (reference sequence). The CDR3 here is CATSRGTVTNTEAFF. Written as DNA, the CDR3 is TGTGCCACCAGCAGAGGGACAGTGACTAACACTGAAGCTTTCTTT.

The J gene is TRBJ1-2, the V gene TRBV19; D is undetermined. Germline V lookup: CDR1 LNHDA, CDR2 SQIVND (reference sequence). The germline V and J ends were trimmed by 2 bases and 4 bases, with 14 bases remaining between them. This CDR3 is 15 amino acids long. CDR3 nucleotides: TGTGCCAGTAGTATAATGTCGCCGTCAGTCTATGGCTACACCTTC. Amino acid sequence: CASSIMSPSVYGYTF.

This clone came up a few times. V usage is TRBV13 and J usage is TRBJ2-1; D is uncertain. Germline CDR1 and CDR2: PRHDT and FYEKMQ (reference sequence). Trimming took 4 bases from V and 7 from J, leaving 17 bases between them. The CDR3 is 15 amino acids. In nucleotides, the CDR3 is TGTGCCAGCAGCTCACGGTCCAGCCCCAGGAATGAGCAGTTCTTC. It specifies CASSSRSSPRNEQFF.

This clone was counted a few times. This rearrangement joins TRBV9 to TRBJ1-1; perhaps TRBD1 as D (5 bases). The CDR3 consists of 15 residues. Germline loops: CDR1 SGDLS, CDR2 YYNGEE. V was shortened by 0 bases and J by 3 bases, with 12 bases between the two germline ends. Here the CDR3 reads CASSVGARGHTEAFF. The CDR3 DNA reads as TGTGCCAGCAGCGTAGGAGCGCGGGGACACACTGAAGCTTTCTTT.

The chain has TRBV14 and TRBJ2-7, with a possible D match to TRBD1 (6 bases). The germline gives CDR1 SGHDN, CDR2 FVKESK. V was clipped by 5 bases and J by 1 base, with 12 bases between them. This CDR3 region has 14 residues. CDR3 sequence reads: CASSVVTGSYEQYF. The CDR3 DNA reads as TGTGCCAGCAGCGTAGTCACAGGGTCCTACGAGCAGTACTTC.

This clone has just one count. The genes are TRBV4-3 and TRBJ1-6; possibly TRBD1 for D (5 bases). The CDR3 is 15 residues long. V shed 1 base and J shed 10 bases, with 14 bases lying between them. The germline CDR1 and CDR2 sequences are LGHNA and YSLEER. The CDR3 loop is CASSQGGGVESPLHF. The CDR3 DNA sequence: TGCGCCAGCAGCCAAGGGGGCGGGGTTGAATCACCCCTCCACTTT.

The gene calls are TRBV7-2 and TRBJ1-2, with D possibly matching TRBD1 (5 bases). The CDR3 consists of 15 residues. Trimming pared 1 base from V and 2 bases from J, leaving 11 bases between. From germline, CDR1 is SGHTA and CDR2 FQGNSA. In nucleotides, the CDR3 is TGTGCCAGCAGCTTAGGGGGCGTCCTAAACTATGGCTACACCTTC. This gives the protein CASSLGGVLNYGYTF.

The CDR3 loop reads CASSGGSGGNYEQYF. CDR3 DNA sequence: TGTGCCAGCAGCGGGGGTAGCGGGGGCAACTACGAGCAGTACTTC. The J gene is TRBJ2-7, the V gene TRBV7-2; TRBD2 matches at 9 bases. V lost 5 bases to trimming and J lost 3 bases; unmatched junction nucleotides: 8. CDR1 SGHTA and CDR2 FQGNSA come from the germline V gene. The CDR3 spans 15 residues.

Notes on this clone: The junction shows a germline mismatch at one end, possibly a read error. The rearrangement joins TRBV30 to TRBJ2-7, with D perhaps matching TRBD1 (5 bases). Germline lookup yields CDR1 GTSNPN and CDR2 SVGIG (reference sequence). The CDR3 runs to 11 residues. CDR3 sequence: CAWRQDPKFRF. CDR3 in DNA: TGTGCCTGGAGACAGGACCCCAAGTTTCGGTTC. Supplemented by reference TRBV30 and TRBJ2-7, the full variable domain reads SQTIHQWPATLVQPVGSPLSLECTVEGTSNPNLYWYRQAAGRGLQLLFYSVGIGQISSEVPQNLSASRPQDRQFILSSKKLLLSDSGFYLCAWRQDPKFRFGPGTRLTVT.

The chain carries TRBV19 and TRBJ1-5; 8 bases line up with TRBD1. Germline loops: CDR1 LNHDA, CDR2 SQIVND (reference sequence). Trimming took 6 bases from V and 0 from J; bases not matched to a gene: 7. The CDR3 consists of 16 residues. CDR3 in amino acids: CASSSRGQVSNQPQHF. CDR3 in DNA: TGTGCCAGTAGCTCTCGGGGACAGGTTAGCAATCAGCCCCAGCATTTT. Full variable domain (rest looked up from reference TRBV19 and TRBJ1-5): DGGITQSPKYLFRKEGQNVTLSCEQNLNHDAMYWYRQDPGQGLRLIYYSQIVNDFQKGDIAEGYSVSREKKESFPLTVTSAQKNPTAFYLCASSSRGQVSNQPQHFGDGTRLSIL.

The rearrangement joins TRBV2 to TRBJ2-5; D gene unclear. The CDR3 covers 12 residues. V lost 7 bases and J lost 4, with 10 bases in between. Germline assignment: CDR1 SNHLY and CDR2 FYNNEI. The CDR3 nucleotides read TGTGCCAGCACCCAAGCTCGAGAGACCCAGTACTTC. As protein: CASTQARETQYF.

The gene calls are TRBV9 and TRBJ2-5, with 7 positions matching TRBD1. CDR1 and CDR2 from the germline V gene are SGDLS and YYNGEE. With V trimmed by 2 bases and J by 4 bases, 5 bases remained unmatched. This CDR3 region has 14 residues. The CDR3 nucleotides read TGTGCCAGCAGCGTTTCCAGGGGGAGAGAGACCCAGTACTTC. It translates to CASSVSRGRETQYF.

The rearrangement links TRBV7-2 to TRBJ1-1, with D unresolved. Germline lookup yields CDR1 SGHTA and CDR2 FQGNSA. The CDR3 spans 11 residues. V lost 2 bases, J lost 11 bases, and 9 bases lay in between. CDR3 residues: CASSLFREAFF. The CDR3 coding sequence is TGTGCCAGCAGCTTATTCCGGGAGGCTTTCTTT.

V gene TRBV2 combines with J gene TRBJ2-3, with 12 bases aligning to TRBD1. CDR1 and CDR2 from the germline V gene are SNHLY and FYNNEI. The ends lost 7 bases at V and 5 bases at J; junction bases unmatched: 7. The CDR3 totals 15 residues. The CDR3: CASIRDRGRKDTQYF. In DNA form, the CDR3 reads TGTGCCAGCATTAGGGACAGGGGGCGAAAAGATACGCAGTATTTT.